This is a list of T cell receptor beta chains from one sample in a study of CXCR3-negative and CXCR3-positive naive CD8 T cells. TCRdb reanalyzed the 5' RACE reads and collapses them to one entry per CDR3 protein, without DNA. The listing records 6,000 to 8,500 distinct CDR3 sequences. The specimen was naive CXCR3- CD8+ T cells from blood. The receptors come from a human donor in good health. Some clones in this sample may be carry-over from other donors' samples. CDR3s include the opening cysteine and the closing phenylalanine or tryptophan. Each record gives: clone size, J gene, V gene, CDR3 protein. Rows may omit the clone size; those that give it use once, few, many or a size class.

clone size: medium-sized
J gene: TRBJ1-5
V gene: TRBV27
CDR3 protein: CASSFGVRQPQHF

clone size: medium-sized
J gene: TRBJ2-7
V gene: TRBV20-1
CDR3 protein: CSAGPLPSGRAYEQYF

clone size: NA
J gene: TRBJ1-1
V gene: TRBV6-6
CDR3 protein: CASSYENTEAFF

clone size: medium-sized
J gene: TRBJ2-1
V gene: TRBV10-3
CDR3 protein: CAISGPTSGPGNEQFF

clone size: NA
J gene: TRBJ2-5
V gene: TRBV7-9
CDR3 protein: CASSLVGGETQYF

clone size: NA
J gene: TRBJ2-7
V gene: TRBV5-4
CDR3 protein: CASSSPDQTYEQYF

clone size: NA
J gene: TRBJ1-6
V gene: TRBV10-2
CDR3 protein: CASSEDSQHSPLHF

clone size: medium-sized
J gene: TRBJ2-4
V gene: TRBV25-1
CDR3 protein: CASSDRRGGVIQYF

clone size: medium-sized
J gene: TRBJ2-7
V gene: TRBV20-1
CDR3 protein: CSARHAIENEQYF

clone size: medium-sized
J gene: TRBJ2-2
V gene: TRBV29-1
CDR3 protein: CSVTGTSVTGELFF

clone size: NA
J gene: TRBJ2-1
V gene: TRBV7-9
CDR3 protein: CASSPTGGLQDEQFF

clone size: NA
J gene: TRBJ1-5
V gene: TRBV12-3/TRBV12-4
CDR3 protein: CASSKGQGFGQPQHF

clone size: NA
J gene: TRBJ2-1
V gene: TRBV4-1
CDR3 protein: CASSQVLGTDSYNEQFF

clone size: NA
J gene: TRBJ1-1
V gene: TRBV7-6
CDR3 protein: CASSRGAYTEAFF

clone size: medium-sized
J gene: TRBJ2-1
V gene: TRBV10-3
CDR3 protein: CAISESGQGYEQFF

clone size: NA
J gene: TRBJ1-1
V gene: TRBV7-9
CDR3 protein: CATDSLNTEAFF

clone size: medium-sized
J gene: TRBJ2-1
V gene: TRBV20-1
CDR3 protein: CSARELAGGNEQFF

clone size: medium-sized
J gene: TRBJ2-1
V gene: TRBV6-5
CDR3 protein: CASSTSGGGNEQFF

clone size: NA
J gene: TRBJ2-1
V gene: TRBV20-1
CDR3 protein: CSASRFREEDNEQFF

clone size: medium-sized
J gene: TRBJ2-7
V gene: TRBV28
CDR3 protein: CASSYGQSSYEQYF

clone size: NA
J gene: TRBJ2-1
V gene: TRBV3-1
CDR3 protein: CASSLSGNGDNEQFF

clone size: medium-sized
J gene: TRBJ2-1
V gene: TRBV20-1
CDR3 protein: CSARGAAGDSYNEQFF

clone size: medium-sized
J gene: TRBJ2-1
V gene: TRBV11-2
CDR3 protein: CASSVRNWNEQFF

clone size: NA
J gene: TRBJ2-3
V gene: TRBV13
CDR3 protein: CASSSRTGADTQYF

clone size: NA
J gene: TRBJ2-7
V gene: TRBV7-9
CDR3 protein: CASSLGGRAYEQYF

clone size: NA
J gene: TRBJ2-1
V gene: TRBV18
CDR3 protein: CASSPPGRVGNEQFF

clone size: medium-sized
J gene: TRBJ2-3
V gene: TRBV15
CDR3 protein: CATTSLGDFDTQYF

clone size: NA
J gene: TRBJ2-7
V gene: TRBV6-2/TRBV6-3
CDR3 protein: CASSPVPSGSSYEQYF

clone size: medium-sized
J gene: TRBJ2-1
V gene: TRBV29-1
CDR3 protein: CSVNAPIEQFF

clone size: medium-sized
J gene: TRBJ2-2
V gene: TRBV7-6
CDR3 protein: CASSFQSYTGELFF

clone size: NA
J gene: TRBJ1-6
V gene: TRBV25-1
CDR3 protein: CASGRGGSSPLHF

clone size: NA
J gene: TRBJ1-1
V gene: TRBV19
CDR3 protein: CASSKHREAFF

clone size: medium-sized
J gene: TRBJ1-5
V gene: TRBV7-6
CDR3 protein: CASSQRQGTHQPQHF

clone size: NA
J gene: TRBJ2-1
V gene: TRBV7-2
CDR3 protein: CASSLGPVLAGHRSYNEQFF

clone size: medium-sized
J gene: TRBJ2-5
V gene: TRBV29-1
CDR3 protein: CSVFPSGGDAQETQYF

clone size: medium-sized
J gene: TRBJ2-1
V gene: TRBV7-6
CDR3 protein: CASSLLAGTGYNEQFF

clone size: NA
J gene: TRBJ2-5
V gene: TRBV28
CDR3 protein: CASREELRETQYF

clone size: medium-sized
J gene: TRBJ2-1
V gene: TRBV9
CDR3 protein: CASSASNPINEQFF

clone size: NA
J gene: TRBJ2-7
V gene: TRBV20-1
CDR3 protein: CSARDTETTSNEQYF

clone size: NA
J gene: TRBJ2-7
V gene: TRBV11-1
CDR3 protein: CASSLSGYEQYF

clone size: NA
J gene: TRBJ2-7
V gene: TRBV5-4
CDR3 protein: CASSDRGLYEQYF

clone size: NA
J gene: TRBJ1-3
V gene: TRBV29-1
CDR3 protein: CSVDPVNSGNTIYF

clone size: NA
J gene: TRBJ2-5
V gene: TRBV7-9
CDR3 protein: CASSFSGSPEETQYF

clone size: NA
J gene: TRBJ1-5
V gene: TRBV28
CDR3 protein: CASSSVRTGMAQPQHF

clone size: NA
J gene: TRBJ2-5
V gene: TRBV5-1
CDR3 protein: CASSEDREETQYF

clone size: NA
J gene: TRBJ2-3
V gene: TRBV2
CDR3 protein: CASSIGLADRWDTQYF

clone size: NA
J gene: TRBJ1-1
V gene: TRBV20-1
CDR3 protein: CSARVPEEGTEAFF

clone size: medium-sized
J gene: TRBJ2-6
V gene: TRBV28
CDR3 protein: CASTPLGGPGANVLTF

clone size: large
J gene: TRBJ2-7
V gene: TRBV4-1
CDR3 protein: CASRQTGGATYEQYF

clone size: medium-sized
J gene: TRBJ1-1
V gene: TRBV29-1
CDR3 protein: CSVQGDTEAFF

clone size: medium-sized
J gene: TRBJ2-4
V gene: TRBV29-1
CDR3 protein: CSVTTEDKNIQYF

clone size: medium-sized
J gene: TRBJ2-1
V gene: TRBV7-3
CDR3 protein: CASSPGTSGYNEQFF

clone size: medium-sized
J gene: TRBJ2-3
V gene: TRBV29-1
CDR3 protein: CSVEGDIHTDTQYF